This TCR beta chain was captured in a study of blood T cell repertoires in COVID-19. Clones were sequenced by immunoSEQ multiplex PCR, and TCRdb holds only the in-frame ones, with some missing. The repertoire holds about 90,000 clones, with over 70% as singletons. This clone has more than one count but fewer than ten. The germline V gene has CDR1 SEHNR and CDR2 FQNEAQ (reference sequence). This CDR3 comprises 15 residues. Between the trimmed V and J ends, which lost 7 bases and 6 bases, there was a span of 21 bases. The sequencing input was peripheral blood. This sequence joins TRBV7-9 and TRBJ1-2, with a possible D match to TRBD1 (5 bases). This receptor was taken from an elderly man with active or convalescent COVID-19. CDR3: CASNPGRSQGDGYTF. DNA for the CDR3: TGTGCCAGCAACCCTGGGCGAAGCCAGGGCGATGGCTACACCTTC.